This T cell receptor beta chain comes out of a study of blood T cell repertoires in COVID-19. Study background: Samples of COVID-19 (acute and convalescent) were obtained from the United States, Italy and Spain. The cDNA or gDNA used as material had been derived from T cells, B-cell-depleted T cells, or PBMCs.

Seattle cases were enrolled at active infection and followed longitudinally. This clone has a single count. Study processing details: How many nucleated cells were present was estimated from reference gene primer amplification. Clones were sequenced by immunoSEQ multiplex PCR, and TCRdb holds only the in-frame ones, with some missing. That table gives V, J and clone size, and the DNA gave D and trimming. Of some 130,000 clones listed, 80% to 90% are singletons. The sequenced sample consisted of peripheral blood. This TCR derives from a man in his fifties or sixties with COVID-19, enrolled during active disease.

DNA of the CDR3: TGTGCCACCAGCAGAGATAAGGCGCAGGGTAGGACTAAGGCGTACGAGCAGTACTTC. It encodes CATSRDKAQGRTKAYEQYF. This chain links TRBV15 with TRBJ2-7; maybe TRBD2 (6 bases). V was trimmed by 0 bases and J by 4 bases, leaving 25 bases between them. Germline values: CDR1 LNHNV, CDR2 YYDKDF (reference sequence). The CDR3 is made up of 19 amino acids.